This paragraph covers one TCR beta chain sequence. The antigen remains undetermined. This sample is drawn from a study of circulating tumor DNA in untreated peripheral T-cell lymphoma. Findings of the study overall: Baseline tissues yielded 86% and baseline serum 65% to 75% tumor-specific clonotype detection.

Only in-frame clones appear in the TCRdb table, and some are missing; sequencing was by immunoSEQ multiplex PCR. The sample lists 2,000 to 2,500 clones, almost 85% occurring once. The tumor tissue sample was taken at baseline before any treatment. The trim removed 1 base at V and 9 bases at J, leaving 9 bases unmatched. The CDR3 runs to 16 residues. The germline V gene encodes CDR1 LNHNV and CDR2 YYDKDF (reference sequence). Source material: tumor tissue. The sequence was collected from a human donor with peripheral T-cell lymphoma. This chain connects TRBV15 to TRBJ2-1, with TRBD2 matching 10 bases. CDR3 residues: CATSRGGTSDLGEQFF. DNA for the CDR3: TGTGCCACCAGCAGAGGGGGGACTAGCGACTTAGGTGAGCAGTTCTTC.